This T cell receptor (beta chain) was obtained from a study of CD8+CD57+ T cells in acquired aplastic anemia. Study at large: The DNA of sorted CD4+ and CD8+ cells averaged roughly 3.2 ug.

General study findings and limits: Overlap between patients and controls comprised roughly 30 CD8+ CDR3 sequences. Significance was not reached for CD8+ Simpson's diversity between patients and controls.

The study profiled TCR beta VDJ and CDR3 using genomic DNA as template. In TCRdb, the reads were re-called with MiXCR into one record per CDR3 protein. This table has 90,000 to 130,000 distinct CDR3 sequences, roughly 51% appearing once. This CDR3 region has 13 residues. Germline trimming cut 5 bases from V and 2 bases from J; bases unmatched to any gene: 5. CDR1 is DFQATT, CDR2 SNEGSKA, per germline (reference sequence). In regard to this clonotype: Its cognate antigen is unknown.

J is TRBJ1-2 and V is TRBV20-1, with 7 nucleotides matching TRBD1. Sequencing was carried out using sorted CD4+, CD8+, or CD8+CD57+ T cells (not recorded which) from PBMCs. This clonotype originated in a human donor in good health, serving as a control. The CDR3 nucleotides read TGCAGTGCTCGACAGACAGGGAACTATGGCTACACCTTC. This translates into CSARQTGNYGYTF.